What follows is one T cell receptor (beta chain) and its context. This entry comes from a study of blood T cell repertoires in COVID-19. Per the study methods: Reference gene primer amplification yielded estimated nucleated cell counts. Assay used: immunoSEQ multiplex PCR; TCRdb lists only in-frame clones, some missing. The DNA was the basis for D and trimming; V, J and clone size are from that table. The table lists some 37,000 clones, 75% to 90% of them singletons, with 9% in the top ten. This CDR3 is built from 13 residues. Trimming cost V 4 bases and J 0 bases, with 8 bases left between them. The germline CDR1 and CDR2 sequences are SQVTM and ANQGSEA.

V usage is TRBV29-1 and J usage is TRBJ2-3, with D possibly matching TRBD1 (6 bases). The specimen sequenced was peripheral blood. The sequence was obtained from a woman between 65 and 79 years old with acute or convalescent COVID-19. CDR3 sequence: CSVVGASTDTQYF. CDR3 DNA sequence: TGCAGCGTTGTGGGGGCTAGCACAGATACGCAGTATTTT.